The source of this TCR beta chain is a study of CD8+CD57+ T cells in acquired aplastic anemia. Profiling that covered TCR beta VDJ and CDR3 relied on genomic DNA as its template. Via MiXCR, TCRdb re-called the reads, giving one row per CDR3 protein. The profile shows 150,000 to 200,000 distinct CDR3 sequences, around 48% of them singletons. Sequencing was done on patients that had shown CD8+CD57+ cell expansion by flow cytometry. The source material was sorted CD4+, CD8+, or CD8+CD57+ T cells (not recorded which) from PBMCs. The receptor comes from a human donor with aplastic anemia.

The CDR3: CASSPTGHEQFF. The CDR3 region has the DNA TGTGCCAGCAGCCCGACAGGGCATGAGCAGTTCTTC. The rearrangement links TRBV25-1 to TRBJ2-1; TRBD1 matches at 7 bases. Germline CDR1 is MGHDK and CDR2 is SYGVNS. The CDR3 spans 12 residues. With V trimmed by 6 bases and J by 8 bases, 4 bases remained unmatched.